The rows below give T cell receptor beta chains drawn from one sample of a study of T cells in Graves' hyperthyroidism and ophthalmopathy. TCRdb processed the multiplex PCR reads anew with MiXCR; each CDR3 protein has one entry. Found here are about 570,000 distinct CDR3 sequences, around 15% of them singletons; the top ten hold approximately 13%. Material for sequencing was blood. Every receptor here comes from a woman between 40 and 50 years old with Graves' hyperthyroidism. The CDR3 runs from the conserved cysteine through the conserved F or W. D genes are given only for firm matches. Not every row has a clone size; where given, it reads once, few, many or a size class.

size	V	J	D	length	DNA	CDR3
-	TRBV19	TRBJ2-1	TRBD2	13	TGTGCCAGTACGGCGGGAGGGCCCTATGAGCAGTTCTTC	CASTAGGPYEQFF
-	TRBV20-1	TRBJ1-4	-	13	TGCAGTGCTAGAAGGCTGACTAATGAAAAACTGTTTTTT	CSARRLTNEKLFF
-	TRBV9	TRBJ2-1	-	12	TGTGCCAGCAGCGTATGTTACAATGAGCAGTTCTTC	CASSVCYNEQFF
once	TRBV28	TRBJ2-7	TRBD1	15	TGTGCCAGCAGTCGGCGACAGGGTATCTCCTACGAGCAGTACTTC	CASSRRQGISYEQYF
many	TRBV9	TRBJ1-6	-	13	TGTGCCAGCAGCGAGACAGTGATGACACCCCTCCACTTT	CASSETVMTPLHF
once	TRBV5-5	TRBJ2-2	TRBD1	15	TGTGCCAGCGGTATTAGGGGGCTGGGCACCGGGGAGCTGTTTTTT	CASGIRGLGTGELFF
many	TRBV4-1	TRBJ1-5	-	16	TGCGCCAGCAGCCAAGAAGGGGGACTAGGCAATCAGCCCCAGCATTTT	CASSQEGGLGNQPQHF
-	TRBV19	TRBJ1-1	-	17	TGTGCCAGTACCCCCACAGTTTCCTCTACCACCCCACTTGAAGCTTTCTTT	CASTPTVSSTTPLEAFF
few	TRBV4-1	TRBJ2-7	-	15	TGCGCCAGCAGCCAAGATAATGCAGGGCTCTACGAGCAGTACTTC	CASSQDNAGLYEQYF
many	TRBV2	TRBJ1-5	TRBD1	17	TGTGCCAGCAGTGTCTCCGGGACAGGGGGCTTGGGCCAGCCCCAGCATTTT	CASSVSGTGGLGQPQHF
many	TRBV7-3	TRBJ1-1	TRBD1	15	TGTGCCAGCAGCCCGGAGGGACAGGGGGGCACTGAAGCTTTCTTT	CASSPEGQGGTEAFF
-	TRBV4-1	TRBJ1-1	-	13	TGCGCCAGCAGCCAATATCAACGCACTGAAGCTTTCTTT	CASSQYQRTEAFF
many	TRBV9	TRBJ2-2	-	15	TGTGCCAGCAGCGTAGTGGGGGAGGTCACCGGGGAGCTGTTTTTT	CASSVVGEVTGELFF
many	TRBV3-1	TRBJ2-1	-	13	TGTGCCAGCAGCCAGGCTGTGGCCAATGAGCAGTTCTTC	CASSQAVANEQFF
-	TRBV10-2	TRBJ2-7	-	12	TGCGCCAGCATGGGGGACTCCTACGAGCAGTACTTC	CASMGDSYEQYF
-	TRBV5-6	TRBJ2-7	TRBD2	15	TGTGCCAGCAGCTCGCCGGGACTAGCAATCTACGAGCAGTACTTC	CASSSPGLAIYEQYF
many	TRBV6-1	TRBJ2-7	TRBD1	15	TGTGCCAGCAGTGAAACGGGGACAGGGAAGTACGAGCAGTACTTC	CASSETGTGKYEQYF
many	TRBV30	TRBJ2-5	-	12	TGTGCCTGGAATATCGGGCAAGAGACCCAGTACTTC	CAWNIGQETQYF
many	TRBV12-3/TRBV12-4	TRBJ2-5	TRBD2	15	TGTGCCAGCAGTCGTTCCTGGGGGGGAGAAGAGACCCAGTACTTC	CASSRSWGGEETQYF
-	TRBV7-9	TRBJ2-2	-	15	TGTGCCAGCAGCTCGGACACCCCAGGCACCGGGGAGCTGTTTTTT	CASSSDTPGTGELFF
-	TRBV19	TRBJ1-5	TRBD1	15	TGTGCCAGTAGTACGACAGGGGGTAGCAATCAGCCCCAGCATTTT	CASSTTGGSNQPQHF
many	TRBV28	TRBJ2-1	-	13	TGTGCCAGCACCCCAACTGCCTACAATGAGCAGTTCTTC	CASTPTAYNEQFF
-	TRBV28	TRBJ1-2	-	15	TGTGCCAGCAGTTCCCTACTAGGGGTAGGCTATGGCTACACCTTC	CASSSLLGVGYGYTF
-	TRBV4-1	TRBJ2-2	-	15	TGCGCCAGCAGCCAAGATACGGGGAACACCGGGGAGCTGTTTTTT	CASSQDTGNTGELFF
many	TRBV11-2	TRBJ2-1	-	15	TGTGCCAGCAGCCCAGGGGCGGGCTCCTACAATGAGCAGTTCTTC	CASSPGAGSYNEQFF
few	TRBV28	TRBJ2-1	TRBD2	15	TGTGCCAGCACTCATACTAGCGGCCACTACAATGAGCAGTTCTTC	CASTHTSGHYNEQFF
few	TRBV4-1	TRBJ2-7	TRBD1	14	TGCGCCAGCAGCCAACCACGGACAGGTGGCGAGCAGTACTTC	CASSQPRTGGEQYF
-	TRBV6-5	TRBJ2-3	-	14	TGTGCCAGCAGTTATCGGGGGGCGGCAGATACGCAGTATTTT	CASSYRGAADTQYF
-	TRBV27	TRBJ2-7	TRBD1	15	TGTGCCAGCAGTTTCGGTGGCCAGGGGGTTGGCGAGCAGTACTTC	CASSFGGQGVGEQYF
many	TRBV12-3/TRBV12-4	TRBJ2-7	-	15	TGTGCCAGCAGTTTAAGAGACGGCTGGAGTGGCGAGCAGTACTTC	CASSLRDGWSGEQYF
few	TRBV27	TRBJ2-1	-	16	TGTGCCAGCAGTGTTAGGGACTTCAGCTCCTACAATGAGCAGTTCTTC	CASSVRDFSSYNEQFF
-	TRBV6-1	TRBJ1-4	-	14	TGTGCCAGCAGCTGGGGACGAACTAATGAAAAACTGTTTTTT	CASSWGRTNEKLFF
few	TRBV19	TRBJ2-7	-	14	TGTGCCACCCACTCCCGGGAGAGAGCCTACGAGCAGTACTTC	CATHSRERAYEQYF
many	TRBV5-1	TRBJ2-3	TRBD2	18	TGCGCCAGCAGCTTGACCCCTAGCGGAAATAGGGTTCAGAATACGCAGTATTTT	CASSLTPSGNRVQNTQYF
many	TRBV27	TRBJ1-5	-	14	TGTGCCAGCAGTTTATTGGGGGTACTTCAGCCCCAGCATTTT	CASSLLGVLQPQHF
many	TRBV6-5	TRBJ2-5	-	15	TGTGCCAGCAGTTACGGGGGCAGCGTCCAAGAGACCCAGTACTTC	CASSYGGSVQETQYF
few	TRBV7-9	TRBJ1-5	TRBD1	12	TGTGCCAGCGGGACAGAAGATCAGCCCCAGCATTTT	CASGTEDQPQHF
many	TRBV28	TRBJ1-2	-	11	TGTGCCAGCAGTTTAAACTATGGCTACACCTTC	CASSLNYGYTF
-	TRBV29-1	TRBJ2-1	TRBD2	14	TGCAGCGTCTTTAGCGGGAGGCCCTACAATGAGCAGTTCTTC	CSVFSGRPYNEQFF
many	TRBV28	TRBJ2-3	TRBD1	17	TGTGCCAGCAGCAACCTTATATTACAGGGGGCGGAAGATACGCAGTATTTT	CASSNLILQGAEDTQYF
many	TRBV2	TRBJ1-5	-	14	TGTGCCAGCAAGGGGGACACTGGCAATCAGCCCCAGCATTTT	CASKGDTGNQPQHF
many	TRBV7-9	TRBJ1-6	-	16	TGTGCCAGCGGAGAGGGTTCGAGCTCCTATAATTCACCCCTCCACTTT	CASGEGSSSYNSPLHF
many	TRBV20-1	TRBJ2-7	TRBD2	15	TGCAGTGCGCGAACCGGGACTAGCCCCTCCTACGAGCAGTACTTC	CSARTGTSPSYEQYF
few	TRBV20-1	TRBJ2-7	-	11	TGCAGTGCTCCGGACACCTACGAGCAGTACTTC	CSAPDTYEQYF
few	TRBV7-8	TRBJ2-5	-	15	TGTGCCAGCAGCTTAGTAACTGTTCTTCAAGAGACCCAGTACTTC	CASSLVTVLQETQYF
-	TRBV5-1	TRBJ1-1	TRBD1	15	TGCGCCAGCAGCTTCCCGGGACAGGTGGACACTGAAGCTTTCTTT	CASSFPGQVDTEAFF